The 4 T cell receptor beta chains in this list originate from one sample, sequenced in a study of blood T cells in healthy people across ages. It was with a sample-barcoded 5' primer and a J-beta primer mix that a second PCR of about 6 to 11 cycles was run. Using its own MiXCR run on the 5' RACE reads, TCRdb lists one record per CDR3 protein. In the table there are about a million distinct CDR3 sequences, under 50% of which are singletons. The sample taken for sequencing was blood. The receptor source for this set is a man aged 25-45 years in good health.

The chain joins TRBV7-3 to TRBJ1-2; D is unresolved. The V end was cut by 5 bases, the J end by 6 bases, with 13 bases between. The germline CDR1 and CDR2 sequences are SGHTA and FQGTGA. The CDR3 covers 13 residues. CDR3 residues: CASSPSGVNGYTF. As DNA, the CDR3 is TGTGCCAGCAGCCCGTCCGGGGTGAATGGCTACACCTTC. Complete variable domain (other parts from reference TRBV7-3 and TRBJ1-2): GAGVSQTPSNKVTEKGKYVELRCDPISGHTALYWYRQSLGQGPEFLIYFQGTGAADDSGLPNDRFFAVRPEGSVSTLKIQRTERGDSAVYLCASSPSGVNGYTFGSGTRLTVV.

The J gene is TRBJ2-3, the V gene TRBV7-9; TRBD1 agrees at 7 bases. Losses at the gene ends were 2 bases for V and 2 bases for J; bases not matched to a gene: 7. CDR1 and CDR2 from the germline V gene are SEHNR and FQNEAQ (reference sequence). This CDR3 spans 16 amino acids. CDR3 protein: CASSLLGQEATDTQYF. CDR3 DNA sequence: TGTGCCAGCAGCTTACTAGGACAGGAGGCCACAGATACGCAGTATTTT.

This clonotype occurred a few times. The chain links TRBV25-1 to TRBJ2-7; 14 nucleotides line up with TRBD2. V gave up 10 bases and J gave up 2 bases; unmatched junction bases: 13. There are 17 residues in the CDR3. Germline loops: CDR1 MGHDK, CDR2 SYGVNS. The CDR3 bases are TGTGCCACCTATGGGCCCCCGACTAGCGGGGGGGCCTACGAGCAGTACTTC. Protein sequence: CATYGPPTSGGAYEQYF.

For this clonotype: This may arise from a read error, as a much more abundant clone is one base away. This sequence joins TRBV10-3 and TRBJ2-7; 13 positions match TRBD2. This CDR3 has 16 residues. CDR1 is ENHRY, CDR2 SYGVKD, per germline. The J segment lost 7 bases and the V segment lost 5 bases, leaving 11 bases of the junction unmatched. DNA for the CDR3: TGTGCCATCAGTCGGACTAGCGGGGGCCCTAGCAATGAGCAGTACTTC. Translating gives CAISRTSGGPSNEQYF.